This T cell receptor beta chain originates from a study of blood T cells in healthy people across ages. Primers used in a second PCR of roughly 6 to 12 cycles were a sample-barcoded 5' primer and a J-beta primer mix. Researchers report that each sample yielded at least 3 million CDR3-containing paired-end reads. TCRdb ran MiXCR on the 5' RACE reads and lists one entry per CDR3 protein. The sample lists under 2,000,000 distinct CDR3 sequences; around half were seen once. This clonotype was seen a handful of times. The CDR3 runs to 16 residues. V lost 0 bases and J lost 0; bases outside the gene matches: 3. CDR1 is SGHRS, CDR2 YFSETQ, per germline.

This chain connects TRBV5-1 to TRBJ2-3; 8 nucleotides match TRBD2. The sequence was collected from a woman in her thirties or forties in good health. Source material: blood. CDR3 bases: TGCGCCAGCAGCTTGGAGGGACTAGGCAGCACAGATACGCAGTATTTT. Amino acid sequence: CASSLEGLGSTDTQYF.